Listed here is a single T cell receptor (beta chain). Its ends do not fully match the called genes, so a read error is possible. These data originate in a study of cytomegalovirus exposure and HLA in healthy donors. This CDR3 has 13 residues. Germline V gene sequence: CDR1 SEHNR, CDR2 FQNEAQ (reference sequence). Using immunoSEQ multiplex PCR, the repertoire was profiled, and TCRdb retains in-frame clones only, with some absent. The data show more than 50,000 clones, with around 90% seen just once and about 2.2% held by the top ten. V usage is TRBV7-9 and J usage is TRBJ1-5; 8 bases map to TRBD1. The TCR sequence derives from a woman aged 30 to 39 in good health and CMV-seronegative. Sequences were obtained from PBMCs. For the CDR3, the DNA is TGTGCCAGCAGCTTAGCGGCAGGGGGCACAAAGTATTTT. Protein product: CASSLAAGGTKYF. The variable domain in full, with the rest retrieved from reference TRBV7-9 and TRBJ1-5, is DTGVSQNPRHKITKRGQNVTFRCDPISEHNRLYWYRQTLGQGPEFLTYFQNEAQLEKSRLLSDRFSAERPKGSFSTLEIQRTEQGDSAMYLCASSLAAGGTKYFGDGTRLSIL.